A selection of T cell receptor beta chains follows, all from one sample in a study of shared clonotypes between healthy human individuals. Libraries were prepared by immunoSEQ multiplex PCR; TCRdb keeps only in-frame clonotypes and omits some of them. The repertoire holds some 550,000 clones, with less than 98% as singletons. The sequencing sample was made of naive CD4+ T cells sorted from blood. The receptor source for this set is a woman aged 25 to 39 in good health. The CDR3 runs from the conserved cysteine through the conserved F or W. The D gene is left open where the match is weak. A row's size may be missing; if present it is once, few, many or a size class.

J gene: TRBJ1-2
D gene: TRBD1
V gene: TRBV28
clone size: .
CDR3 protein: CASSLGGQGAYGYTF
CDR3 DNA: TGTGCCAGCAGTTTAGGAGGACAGGGGGCCTATGGCTACACCTTC

J gene: TRBJ1-1
D gene: .
V gene: TRBV2
clone size: .
CDR3 protein: CASSVTGYMNTEAFF
CDR3 DNA: TGTGCCAGCAGTGTCACAGGGTATATGAACACTGAAGCTTTCTTT

J gene: TRBJ1-1
D gene: TRBD1
V gene: TRBV11-2
clone size: once
CDR3 protein: CASSLGTGVRAFF
CDR3 DNA: TGTGCCAGCAGTCTCGGGACAGGAGTTCGAGCTTTCTTT

J gene: TRBJ2-1
D gene: .
V gene: TRBV2
clone size: .
CDR3 protein: CASSQRSISYNEQFF
CDR3 DNA: TGTGCCAGCAGTCAGCGGAGTATTTCCTACAATGAGCAGTTCTTC

J gene: TRBJ2-2
D gene: .
V gene: TRBV18
clone size: .
CDR3 protein: CASSPREDPNTGELFF
CDR3 DNA: TGTGCCAGCTCACCTAGGGAGGACCCGAACACCGGGGAGCTGTTTTTT

J gene: TRBJ1-5
D gene: TRBD1
V gene: TRBV27
clone size: .
CDR3 protein: CASSSQGQGIPYSNQPQHF
CDR3 DNA: TGTGCCAGCAGTTCCCAGGGACAGGGAATCCCTTATAGCAATCAGCCCCAGCATTTT

J gene: TRBJ2-7
D gene: TRBD1
V gene: TRBV18
clone size: .
CDR3 protein: CASSPPGTGDYEQYF
CDR3 DNA: TGTGCCAGCTCACCACCCGGGACAGGGGACTACGAGCAGTACTTC

J gene: TRBJ2-7
D gene: .
V gene: TRBV5-1
clone size: .
CDR3 protein: CASSPGSATAYEQYF
CDR3 DNA: TGCGCCAGCAGCCCCGGCTCAGCCACGGCCTACGAGCAGTACTTC

J gene: TRBJ2-2
D gene: TRBD2
V gene: TRBV5-4
clone size: .
CDR3 protein: CASSTGLAGNTGELFF
CDR3 DNA: TGTGCCAGCAGTACTGGACTAGCGGGGAACACCGGGGAGCTGTTTTTT

J gene: TRBJ2-7
D gene: .
V gene: TRBV5-5
clone size: .
CDR3 protein: CASSLLGAGSYEQYF
CDR3 DNA: TGTGCCAGCAGCTTACTAGGGGCGGGCTCCTACGAGCAGTACTTC

J gene: TRBJ2-3
D gene: TRBD2
V gene: TRBV27
clone size: .
CDR3 protein: CASSLSAGVGDTQYF
CDR3 DNA: TGTGCCAGCAGTTTATCTGCGGGAGTTGGAGATACGCAGTATTTT

J gene: TRBJ2-3
D gene: .
V gene: TRBV5-1
clone size: .
CDR3 protein: CASSSGGTSTDTQYF
CDR3 DNA: TGCGCCAGCAGCTCTGGGGGGACTAGCACAGATACGCAGTATTTT

J gene: TRBJ1-3
D gene: TRBD1
V gene: TRBV7-9
clone size: .
CDR3 protein: CASRDSSFRSGNTIYF
CDR3 DNA: TGTGCCAGTAGGGACAGCTCTTTTCGCTCTGGAAACACCATATATTTT

J gene: TRBJ2-2
D gene: .
V gene: TRBV19
clone size: .
CDR3 protein: CASSIVYGENTGELFF
CDR3 DNA: TGTGCCAGTAGTATAGTGTATGGAGAGAACACCGGGGAGCTGTTTTTT

J gene: TRBJ2-3
D gene: TRBD1
V gene: TRBV18
clone size: .
CDR3 protein: CASSLQDSGGDTQYF
CDR3 DNA: TGTGCCAGCTCACTACAGGACTCAGGGGGAGATACGCAGTATTTT

J gene: TRBJ2-7
D gene: .
V gene: TRBV19
clone size: .
CDR3 protein: CASSIGGRSSYEQYF
CDR3 DNA: TGTGCCAGTAGTATAGGGGGACGGAGCTCCTACGAGCAGTACTTC

J gene: TRBJ2-3
D gene: .
V gene: TRBV18
clone size: .
CDR3 protein: CASSQLLPRGRETDTQYF
CDR3 DNA: TGTGCCAGCTCCCAGCTTCTCCCGAGAGGCAGGGAGACAGATACGCAGTATTTT

J gene: TRBJ2-1
D gene: TRBD2
V gene: TRBV10-2
clone size: .
CDR3 protein: CATTTPTGTSGRYEQFF
CDR3 DNA: TGCGCCACCACGACACCAACCGGGACTAGCGGGAGGTATGAGCAGTTCTTC

J gene: TRBJ1-2
D gene: .
V gene: TRBV6-6
clone size: .
CDR3 protein: CASRQGMDGYTF
CDR3 DNA: TGTGCCAGCAGACAGGGCATGGATGGCTACACCTTC

J gene: TRBJ2-7
D gene: .
V gene: TRBV6-1
clone size: .
CDR3 protein: CASSFLAGFHEQYF
CDR3 DNA: TGTGCCAGCAGTTTCCTCGCGGGATTCCACGAGCAGTACTTC

J gene: TRBJ2-7
D gene: TRBD2
V gene: TRBV28
clone size: .
CDR3 protein: CASSYIAGGPYEQYF
CDR3 DNA: TGTGCCAGCAGTTATATAGCGGGAGGGCCGTACGAGCAGTACTTC

J gene: TRBJ1-4
D gene: .
V gene: TRBV18
clone size: .
CDR3 protein: CASSPGTFNEKLFF
CDR3 DNA: TGTGCCAGCTCACCCGGGACATTTAATGAAAAACTGTTTTTT

J gene: TRBJ1-2
D gene: TRBD1
V gene: TRBV15
clone size: .
CDR3 protein: CATSSRLYRGGGYGYTF
CDR3 DNA: TGTGCCACCAGCAGTCGCCTATACAGGGGGGGTGGCTATGGCTACACCTTC

J gene: TRBJ2-1
D gene: TRBD2
V gene: TRBV6-6
clone size: .
CDR3 protein: CASRGGRARNEQFF
CDR3 DNA: TGTGCCAGCAGGGGCGGGAGGGCCAGGAATGAGCAGTTCTTC

J gene: TRBJ1-4
D gene: .
V gene: TRBV11-2
clone size: .
CDR3 protein: CASSLDRIEKLFF
CDR3 DNA: TGTGCCAGCAGCTTAGACCGGATTGAAAAACTGTTTTTT

J gene: TRBJ2-7
D gene: .
V gene: TRBV19
clone size: .
CDR3 protein: CASSIELASYEQYF
CDR3 DNA: TGTGCCAGTAGTATAGAGCTAGCCTCCTACGAGCAGTACTTC

J gene: TRBJ2-1
D gene: TRBD2
V gene: TRBV28
clone size: .
CDR3 protein: CASSLAGGGNNEQFF
CDR3 DNA: TGTGCCAGCAGTTTAGCGGGAGGCGGGAACAATGAGCAGTTCTTC

J gene: TRBJ2-3
D gene: TRBD2
V gene: TRBV28
clone size: once
CDR3 protein: CASTPGGGRVTDTQYF
CDR3 DNA: TGTGCCAGCACCCCCGGGGGGGGGAGAGTGACAGATACGCAGTATTTT

J gene: TRBJ2-7
D gene: .
V gene: TRBV5-1
clone size: .
CDR3 protein: CASSPPAYEQYF
CDR3 DNA: TGCGCCAGCAGCCCCCCGGCTTACGAGCAGTACTTC

J gene: TRBJ2-2
D gene: .
V gene: TRBV9
clone size: .
CDR3 protein: CASSRQNTGELFF
CDR3 DNA: TGTGCCAGCAGCCGACAGAACACCGGGGAGCTGTTTTTT

J gene: TRBJ2-3
D gene: .
V gene: TRBV9
clone size: .
CDR3 protein: CASSQAGDTQYF
CDR3 DNA: TGTGCCAGCAGTCAAGCGGGAGATACGCAGTATTTT

J gene: TRBJ2-1
D gene: .
V gene: TRBV2
clone size: .
CDR3 protein: CASSPNYNEQFF
CDR3 DNA: TGTGCCAGCAGTCCAAACTACAATGAGCAGTTCTTC

J gene: TRBJ2-5
D gene: TRBD1
V gene: TRBV5-1
clone size: .
CDR3 protein: CASSLVQGAQETQYF
CDR3 DNA: TGCGCCAGCAGCTTGGTTCAGGGGGCCCAAGAGACCCAGTACTTC

J gene: TRBJ2-1
D gene: .
V gene: TRBV29-1
clone size: .
CDR3 protein: CSVEFPGWEQFF
CDR3 DNA: TGCAGCGTTGAATTTCCGGGATGGGAGCAGTTCTTC

J gene: TRBJ1-1
D gene: .
V gene: TRBV27
clone size: .
CDR3 protein: CASSLSTAGGAEAFF
CDR3 DNA: TGTGCCAGCAGTTTATCCACCGCGGGAGGGGCTGAAGCTTTCTTT

J gene: TRBJ1-6
D gene: .
V gene: TRBV28
clone size: .
CDR3 protein: CASSRDSYSPLHF
CDR3 DNA: TGTGCCAGCAGTCGAGACAGTTATTCACCCCTCCACTTT

J gene: TRBJ2-7
D gene: TRBD1
V gene: TRBV28
clone size: .
CDR3 protein: CASSLQGALDEQYF
CDR3 DNA: TGTGCCAGCAGCCTACAGGGGGCGCTGGACGAGCAGTACTTC

J gene: TRBJ1-2
D gene: .
V gene: TRBV15
clone size: .
CDR3 protein: CATSRGLGGGRPNGYTF
CDR3 DNA: TGTGCCACCAGCAGAGGCTTAGGGGGTGGCAGACCCAATGGCTACACCTTC

J gene: TRBJ2-4
D gene: .
V gene: TRBV7-9
clone size: .
CDR3 protein: CASSPHTTSSEVDIQYF
CDR3 DNA: TGTGCCAGCAGCCCCCACACTACTAGCAGCGAGGTGGACATTCAGTACTTC

J gene: TRBJ1-6
D gene: .
V gene: TRBV6-5
clone size: .
CDR3 protein: CASSYGQLRHNSPLHF
CDR3 DNA: TGTGCCAGCAGTTACGGGCAGCTAAGGCATAATTCACCCCTCCACTTT

J gene: TRBJ2-7
D gene: .
V gene: TRBV18
clone size: .
CDR3 protein: CASSPQVKEEQYF
CDR3 DNA: TGTGCCAGCTCACCTCAAGTTAAGGAGGAGCAGTACTTC

J gene: TRBJ2-3
D gene: .
V gene: TRBV28
clone size: .
CDR3 protein: CASPPSQDTDTQYF
CDR3 DNA: TGTGCCAGCCCCCCCAGCCAGGACACAGATACGCAGTATTTT

J gene: TRBJ1-4
D gene: TRBD1
V gene: TRBV6-5
clone size: .
CDR3 protein: CASSHRGSNEKLFF
CDR3 DNA: TGTGCCAGCAGTCACAGGGGATCTAATGAAAAACTGTTTTTT

J gene: TRBJ1-3
D gene: .
V gene: TRBV10-3
clone size: .
CDR3 protein: CAILASSGNTIYF
CDR3 DNA: TGTGCCATCTTGGCGAGCTCTGGAAACACCATATATTTT

J gene: TRBJ2-3
D gene: .
V gene: TRBV13
clone size: .
CDR3 protein: CASSSGVTDTQYF
CDR3 DNA: TGTGCCAGCAGCTCGGGGGTCACAGATACGCAGTATTTT

J gene: TRBJ2-1
D gene: TRBD2
V gene: TRBV28
clone size: .
CDR3 protein: CASSLPTSGRNSYNEQFF
CDR3 DNA: TGTGCCAGCAGTTTACCCACTAGCGGGAGGAACTCCTACAATGAGCAGTTCTTC

J gene: TRBJ1-2
D gene: TRBD1
V gene: TRBV28
clone size: .
CDR3 protein: CATQGGHDGYTF
CDR3 DNA: TGTGCCACCCAGGGGGGTCACGATGGCTACACCTTC

J gene: TRBJ1-2
D gene: .
V gene: TRBV29-1
clone size: .
CDR3 protein: CSGGVDGGYTF
CDR3 DNA: TGCAGCGGGGGGGTCGACGGAGGCTACACCTTC

J gene: TRBJ1-4
D gene: TRBD1
V gene: TRBV15
clone size: .
CDR3 protein: CATSRDGDRGLLFF
CDR3 DNA: TGTGCCACCAGCAGAGATGGCGACAGGGGGCTTCTGTTTTTT

J gene: TRBJ1-1
D gene: .
V gene: TRBV6-5
clone size: .
CDR3 protein: CASSWGRSNTEAFF
CDR3 DNA: TGTGCCAGCAGTTGGGGACGATCGAACACTGAAGCTTTCTTT

J gene: TRBJ2-7
D gene: TRBD1
V gene: TRBV7-8
clone size: .
CDR3 protein: CASSLGRGTGSHEQYF
CDR3 DNA: TGTGCCAGCAGCTTAGGACGCGGGACAGGGTCCCACGAGCAGTACTTC